The subject of this entry is one TCR beta chain. Its cognate antigen is unknown. The CDR3 runs 12 residues. In germline, CDR1 is SGHTA, CDR2 FQGNSA. V was clipped by 4 bases and J by 8 bases, with 11 bases between them. The treatment was: around 19 received Ad26.COV2.S at low or high dose, single or two shots; a few received placebo; per-sample allocation not given. Sample collection was performed on day 63 after the first vaccine or placebo injection. This sample is part of a study of Ad26.COV2.S vaccination and SARS-CoV-2 variants. About the research overall: Trial arm assignment for the donor was COV1001 Ad26.COV2.S. Intramuscularly, Ad26.COV2.S was given either once or twice, 56 days apart. Notes on the study in general: Spike-specific TCR breadth was greater in vaccine than placebo recipients. Following vaccination, spike-specific CD8+ and CD4+ T cell responses reportedly exhibited substantial breadth.

Libraries were prepared by immunoSEQ multiplex PCR; TCRdb keeps only in-frame clonotypes and omits some of them. The sample has about 680,000 clones; 80% to 90% are singletons. Specimen: peripheral blood, collected in a trial of Ad26.COV2.S vaccine versus placebo. The clonotype was recovered from a person between 18 and 65 years old who received the Ad26.COV2.S COVID-19 vaccine or a placebo. The gene calls are TRBV7-2 and TRBJ1-2; D possibly corresponds to TRBD1 (6 bases). The CDR3 sequence: CASSSTGYGYTF. Here the CDR3 DNA reads TGTGCCAGCAGCTCCACAGGGTACGGCTACACCTTC.